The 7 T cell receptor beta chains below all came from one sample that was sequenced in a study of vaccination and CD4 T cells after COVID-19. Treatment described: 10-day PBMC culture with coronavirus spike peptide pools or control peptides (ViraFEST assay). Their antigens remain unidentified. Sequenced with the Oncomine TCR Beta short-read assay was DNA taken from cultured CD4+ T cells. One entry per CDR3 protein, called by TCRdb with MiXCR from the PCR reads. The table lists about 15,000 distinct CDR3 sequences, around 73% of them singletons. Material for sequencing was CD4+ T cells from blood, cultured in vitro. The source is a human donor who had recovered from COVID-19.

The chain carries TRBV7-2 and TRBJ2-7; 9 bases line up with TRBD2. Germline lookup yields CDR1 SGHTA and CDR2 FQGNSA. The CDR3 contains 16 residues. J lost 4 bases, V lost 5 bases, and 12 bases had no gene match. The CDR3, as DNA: TGTGCCAGCAGCCCTATAGCGGGAGCGGTCGTATACGAGCAGTACTTC. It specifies CASSPIAGAVVYEQYF.

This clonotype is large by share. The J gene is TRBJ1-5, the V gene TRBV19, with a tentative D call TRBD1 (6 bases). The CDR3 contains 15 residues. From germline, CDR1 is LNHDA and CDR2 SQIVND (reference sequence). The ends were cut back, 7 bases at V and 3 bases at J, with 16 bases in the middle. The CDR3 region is CASIPRGGHNQPQHF. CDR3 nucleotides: TGTGCCAGTATCCCCCGCGGGGGACACAATCAGCCCCAGCATTTT. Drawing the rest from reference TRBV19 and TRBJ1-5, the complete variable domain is DGGITQSPKYLFRKEGQNVTLSCEQNLNHDAMYWYRQDPGQGLRLIYYSQIVNDFQKGDIAEGYSVSREKKESFPLTVTSAQKNPTAFYLCASIPRGGHNQPQHFGDGTRLSIL.

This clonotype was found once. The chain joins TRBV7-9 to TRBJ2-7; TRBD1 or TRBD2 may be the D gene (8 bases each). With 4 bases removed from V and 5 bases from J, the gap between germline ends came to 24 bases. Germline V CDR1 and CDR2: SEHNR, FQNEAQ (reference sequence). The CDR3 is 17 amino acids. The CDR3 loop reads CASSSSGGTGGSHEQYF. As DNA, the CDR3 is TGTGCCAGCAGCTCCTCGGGAGGGACAGGTGGTTCCCACGAGCAGTACTTC.

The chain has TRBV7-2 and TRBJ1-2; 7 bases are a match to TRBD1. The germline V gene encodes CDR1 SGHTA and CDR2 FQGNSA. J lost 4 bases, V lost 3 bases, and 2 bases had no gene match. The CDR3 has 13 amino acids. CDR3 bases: TGTGCCAGCAGCTTCGACAGGGCCTATGGCTACACCTTC. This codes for CASSFDRAYGYTF.

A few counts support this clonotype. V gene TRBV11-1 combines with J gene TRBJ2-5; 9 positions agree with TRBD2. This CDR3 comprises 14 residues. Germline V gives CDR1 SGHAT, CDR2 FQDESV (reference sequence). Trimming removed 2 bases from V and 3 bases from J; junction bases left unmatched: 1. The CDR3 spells CASSLLAGKETQYF. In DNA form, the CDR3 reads TGTGCCAGCAGCTTACTAGCGGGAAAAGAGACCCAGTACTTC.

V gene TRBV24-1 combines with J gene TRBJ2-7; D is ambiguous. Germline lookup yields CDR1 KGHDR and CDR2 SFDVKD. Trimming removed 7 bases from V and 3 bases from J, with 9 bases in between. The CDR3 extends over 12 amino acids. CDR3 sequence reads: CATRDGNYEQYF. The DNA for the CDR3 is TGTGCCACCAGGGACGGAAACTACGAGCAGTACTTC.

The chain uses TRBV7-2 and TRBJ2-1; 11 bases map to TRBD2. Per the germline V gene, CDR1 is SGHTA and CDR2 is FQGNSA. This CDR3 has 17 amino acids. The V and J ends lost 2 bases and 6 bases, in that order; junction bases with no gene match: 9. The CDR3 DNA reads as TGTGCCAGCAGCTTACCATTAGCGGGAGGGTCTGTCAATGAGCAGTTCTTC. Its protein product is CASSLPLAGGSVNEQFF.